This T cell receptor beta chain was found in a study of shared clonotypes between healthy human individuals. Data came from immunoSEQ multiplex PCR; TCRdb stores just in-frame clones and leaves some out. The sample shows some 2.3 million clones, approximately 93% of them seen only once. The sequenced material came from naive CD4+ T cells from PBMCs. Subset of the sample: CD45RA+ positively selected. The receptor comes from a man in his late teens or twenties in good health. Some clones in this sample may be carry-over from other donors' samples.

CDR3 sequence: CASSSTSPRRLAGENNEQFF. The CDR3 region has the DNA TGTGCCAGCAGCTCAACCAGCCCTCGAAGACTAGCGGGAGAGAACAATGAGCAGTTCTTC. The chain links TRBV13 to TRBJ2-1, with TRBD2 matching over 12 bases. Trimming at V came to 4 bases and at J to 5 bases, leaving 18 bases not matched to a gene. This CDR3 region has 20 residues. In germline, CDR1 is PRHDT, CDR2 FYEKMQ (reference sequence).